This T cell receptor (beta chain) was obtained from a study of blood T cell repertoires in COVID-19. Study summary: The cDNA or gDNA used as material had been derived from T cells, B-cell-depleted T cells, or PBMCs.

Authors' analysis steps: From reference gene primer amplification, estimates of nucleated cell counts were derived. Some clones are missing from TCRdb's copy, which holds only in-frame ones; the method was immunoSEQ multiplex PCR. V and J calls and clone size are as listed in that table; D and trimming were resolved from the DNA. The table records hundreds of thousands of clones, roughly 80% of them present only once. CDR3 length equals 13 residues. Trimming stripped 3 bases from V and 8 bases from J, with 8 bases between. This sequence joins TRBV12-3 or TRBV12-4 and TRBJ1-6; no firm D call. The source material was peripheral blood. The receptor was isolated from a woman between 50 and 59 years old with active or convalescent COVID-19. This CDR3 reads CASSFTADSPLHF. CDR3 bases: TGTGCCAGCAGTTTTACCGCGGATTCACCCCTCCACTTT.